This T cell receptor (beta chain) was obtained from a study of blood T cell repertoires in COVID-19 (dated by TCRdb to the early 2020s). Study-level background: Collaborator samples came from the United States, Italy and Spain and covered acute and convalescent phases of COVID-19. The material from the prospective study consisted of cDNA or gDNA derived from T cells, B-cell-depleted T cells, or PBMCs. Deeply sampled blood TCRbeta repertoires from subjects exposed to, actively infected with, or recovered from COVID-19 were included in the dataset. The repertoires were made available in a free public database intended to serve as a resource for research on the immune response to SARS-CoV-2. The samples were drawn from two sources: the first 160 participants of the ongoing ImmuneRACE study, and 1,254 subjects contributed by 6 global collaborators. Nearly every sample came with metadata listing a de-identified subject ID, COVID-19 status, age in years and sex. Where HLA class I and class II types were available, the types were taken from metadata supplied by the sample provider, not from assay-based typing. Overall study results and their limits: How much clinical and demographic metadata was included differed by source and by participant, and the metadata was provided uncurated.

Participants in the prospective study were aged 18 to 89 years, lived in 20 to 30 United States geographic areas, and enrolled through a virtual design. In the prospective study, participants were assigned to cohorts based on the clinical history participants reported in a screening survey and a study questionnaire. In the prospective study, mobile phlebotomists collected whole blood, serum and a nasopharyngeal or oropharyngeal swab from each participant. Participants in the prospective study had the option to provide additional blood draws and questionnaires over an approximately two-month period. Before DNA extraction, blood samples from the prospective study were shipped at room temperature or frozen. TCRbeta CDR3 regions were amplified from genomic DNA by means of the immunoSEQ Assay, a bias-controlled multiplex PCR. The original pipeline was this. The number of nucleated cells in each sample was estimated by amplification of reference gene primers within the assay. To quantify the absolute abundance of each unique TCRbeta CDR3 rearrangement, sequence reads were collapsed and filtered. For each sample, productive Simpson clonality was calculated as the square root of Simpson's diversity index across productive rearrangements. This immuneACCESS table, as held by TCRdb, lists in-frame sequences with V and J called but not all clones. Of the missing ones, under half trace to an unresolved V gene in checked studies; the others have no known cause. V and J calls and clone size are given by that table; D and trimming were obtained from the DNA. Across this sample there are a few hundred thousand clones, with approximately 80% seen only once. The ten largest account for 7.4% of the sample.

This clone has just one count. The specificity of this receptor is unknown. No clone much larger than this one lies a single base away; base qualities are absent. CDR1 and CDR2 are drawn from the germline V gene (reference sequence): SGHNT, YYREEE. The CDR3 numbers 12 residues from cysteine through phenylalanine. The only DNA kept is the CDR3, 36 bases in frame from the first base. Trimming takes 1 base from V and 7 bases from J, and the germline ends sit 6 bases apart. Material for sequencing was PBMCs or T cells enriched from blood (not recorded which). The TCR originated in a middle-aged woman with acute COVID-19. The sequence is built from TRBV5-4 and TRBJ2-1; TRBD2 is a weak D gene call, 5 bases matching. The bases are TGTGCCAGCAGCTTGACTAGAAATGAGCAGTTCTTC. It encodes CASSLTRNEQFF.